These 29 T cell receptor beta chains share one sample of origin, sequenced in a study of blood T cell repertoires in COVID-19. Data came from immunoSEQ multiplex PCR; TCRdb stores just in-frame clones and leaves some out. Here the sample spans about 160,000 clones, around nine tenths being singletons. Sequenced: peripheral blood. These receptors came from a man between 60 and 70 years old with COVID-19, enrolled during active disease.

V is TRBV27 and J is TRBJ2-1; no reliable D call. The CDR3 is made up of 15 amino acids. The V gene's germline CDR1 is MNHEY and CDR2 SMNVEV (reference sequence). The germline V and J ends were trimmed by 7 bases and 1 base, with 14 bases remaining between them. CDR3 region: CASTPGANSYNEQFF. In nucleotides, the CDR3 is TGTGCCAGCACCCCCGGAGCGAATTCCTACAATGAGCAGTTCTTC.

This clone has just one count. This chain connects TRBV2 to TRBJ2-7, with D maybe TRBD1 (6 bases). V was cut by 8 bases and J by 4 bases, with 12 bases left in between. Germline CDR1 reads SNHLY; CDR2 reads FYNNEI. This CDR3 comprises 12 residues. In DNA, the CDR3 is TGTGCCAGCGGACTCACAGGGTACGAGCAGTACTTC. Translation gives CASGLTGYEQYF.

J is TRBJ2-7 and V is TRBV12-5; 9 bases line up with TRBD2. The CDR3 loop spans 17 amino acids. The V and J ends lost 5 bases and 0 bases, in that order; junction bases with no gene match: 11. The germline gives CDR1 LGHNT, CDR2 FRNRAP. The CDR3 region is CASGGGGAAKTSYEQYF. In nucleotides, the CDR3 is TGTGCTAGTGGTGGCGGGGGGGCAGCCAAGACCTCCTACGAGCAGTACTTC.

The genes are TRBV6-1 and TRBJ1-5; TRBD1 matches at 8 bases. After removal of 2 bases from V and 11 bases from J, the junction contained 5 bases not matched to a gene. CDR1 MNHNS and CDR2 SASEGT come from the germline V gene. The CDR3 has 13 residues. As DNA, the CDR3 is TGTGCCAGCAGTGAACAGGGGGCGCTGGCCCAGCATTTT. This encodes CASSEQGALAQHF.

The CDR3 region has the DNA TGCGCCAGCAGCCCAGGACTAGCTCTGAGCTCCTACAATGAGCAGTTCTTC. This encodes CASSPGLALSSYNEQFF. The chain recombines TRBV5-1 with TRBJ2-1; 8 nucleotides line up with TRBD2. Germline CDR1 reads SGHRS; CDR2 reads YFSETQ. V gave up 4 bases and J gave up 0 bases; unmatched junction bases: 9. This CDR3 has 17 amino acids.

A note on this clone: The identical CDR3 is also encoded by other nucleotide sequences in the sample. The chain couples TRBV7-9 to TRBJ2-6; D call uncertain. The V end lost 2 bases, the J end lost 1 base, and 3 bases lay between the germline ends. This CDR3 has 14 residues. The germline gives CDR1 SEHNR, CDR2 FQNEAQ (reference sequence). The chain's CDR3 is CASSLSSGANVLTF. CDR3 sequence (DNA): TGTGCCAGCAGCTTATCATCTGGGGCCAACGTCCTGACTTTC.

The CDR3 region is CASSPLPSGRAYEQYF. The DNA of the CDR3 is TGTGCCAGCAGCCCCCTCCCTAGCGGGAGGGCCTACGAGCAGTACTTC. The chain joins TRBV14 to TRBJ2-7, with 12 bases fitting TRBD2. The junction had 6 bases not matched to a gene; V was cut back by 4 bases and J by 2 bases. This CDR3 region has 16 residues. Germline V gene lookup returns CDR1 SGHDN and CDR2 FVKESK.

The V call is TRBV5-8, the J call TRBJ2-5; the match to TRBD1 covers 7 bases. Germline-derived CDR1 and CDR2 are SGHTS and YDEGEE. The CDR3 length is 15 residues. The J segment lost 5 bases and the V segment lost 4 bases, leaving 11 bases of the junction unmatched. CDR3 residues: CASSPGQANRETQYF. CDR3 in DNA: TGTGCCAGCAGCCCCGGACAGGCGAACCGGGAGACCCAGTACTTC.

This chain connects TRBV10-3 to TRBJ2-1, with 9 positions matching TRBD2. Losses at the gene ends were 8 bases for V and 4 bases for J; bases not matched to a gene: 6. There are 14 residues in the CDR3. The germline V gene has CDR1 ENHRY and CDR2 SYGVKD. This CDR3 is CAIGAGGYYNEQFF. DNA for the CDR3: TGTGCCATCGGGGCGGGAGGGTATTACAATGAGCAGTTCTTC.

The CDR3 reads CASSFGRGGDEQYF. The CDR3 DNA reads TGTGCCAGCAGCTTCGGTAGAGGGGGCGACGAGCAGTACTTC. The chain joins TRBV5-6 to TRBJ2-7; 7 bases line up with TRBD1. This CDR3 contains 14 residues. After removal of 2 bases from V and 5 bases from J, the junction contained 7 bases not matched to a gene. Germline V gene sequence: CDR1 SGHDT, CDR2 YYEEEE.

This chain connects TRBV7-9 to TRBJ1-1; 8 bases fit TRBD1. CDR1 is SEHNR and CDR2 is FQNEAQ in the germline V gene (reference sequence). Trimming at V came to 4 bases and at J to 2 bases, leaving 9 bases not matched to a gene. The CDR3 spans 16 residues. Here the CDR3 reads CASSSGQGGPNTEAFF. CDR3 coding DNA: TGTGCCAGCAGCTCCGGACAGGGAGGTCCTAACACTGAAGCTTTCTTT.

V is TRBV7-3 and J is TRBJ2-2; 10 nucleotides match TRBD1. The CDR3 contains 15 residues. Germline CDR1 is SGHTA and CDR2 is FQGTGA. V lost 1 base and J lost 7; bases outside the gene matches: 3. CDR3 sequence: CASSLRQGAIGELFF. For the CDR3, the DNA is TGTGCCAGCAGCTTAAGACAGGGGGCGATCGGGGAGCTGTTTTTT.

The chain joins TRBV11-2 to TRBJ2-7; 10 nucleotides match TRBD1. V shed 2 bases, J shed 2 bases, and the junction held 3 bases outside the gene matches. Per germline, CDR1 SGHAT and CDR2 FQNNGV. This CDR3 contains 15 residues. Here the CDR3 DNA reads TGTGCCAGCAGCTTACGGACAGGGGGACCCTACGAGCAGTACTTC. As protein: CASSLRTGGPYEQYF.

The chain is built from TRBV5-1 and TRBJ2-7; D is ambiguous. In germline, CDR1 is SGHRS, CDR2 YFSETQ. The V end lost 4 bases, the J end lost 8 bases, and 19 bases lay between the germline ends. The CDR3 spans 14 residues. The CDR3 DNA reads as TGCGCCAGCAGCCCGCTGGGCACCCCTTATCAGCAGTACTTC. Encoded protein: CASSPLGTPYQQYF.

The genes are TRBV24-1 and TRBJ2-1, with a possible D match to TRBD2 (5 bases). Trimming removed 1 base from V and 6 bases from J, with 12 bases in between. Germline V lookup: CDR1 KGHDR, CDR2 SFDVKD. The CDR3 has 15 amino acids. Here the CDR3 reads CATSDFRGQSNEQFF. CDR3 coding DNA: TGTGCCACCAGTGATTTTAGAGGGCAAAGCAATGAGCAGTTCTTC.

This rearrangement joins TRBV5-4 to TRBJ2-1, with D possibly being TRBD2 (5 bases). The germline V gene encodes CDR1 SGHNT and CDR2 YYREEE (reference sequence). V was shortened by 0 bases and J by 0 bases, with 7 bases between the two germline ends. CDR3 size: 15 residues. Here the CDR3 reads CASSLVGSSYNEQFF. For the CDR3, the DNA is TGTGCCAGCAGCTTGGTGGGGAGCTCCTACAATGAGCAGTTCTTC.

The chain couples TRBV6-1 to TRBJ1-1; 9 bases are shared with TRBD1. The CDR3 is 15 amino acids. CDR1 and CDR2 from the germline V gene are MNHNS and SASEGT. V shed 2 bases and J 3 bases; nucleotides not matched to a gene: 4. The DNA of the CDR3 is TGTGCCAGCAGTGAACCCGGGGACAGGGACACTGAAGCTTTCTTT. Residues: CASSEPGDRDTEAFF.

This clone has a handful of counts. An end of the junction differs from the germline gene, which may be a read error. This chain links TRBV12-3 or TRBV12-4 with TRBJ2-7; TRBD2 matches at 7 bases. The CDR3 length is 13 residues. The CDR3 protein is CASRLAGTYEQYF. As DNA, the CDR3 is TGTGCCAGCAGGTTAGCGGGCACCTACGAGCAGTACTTC.

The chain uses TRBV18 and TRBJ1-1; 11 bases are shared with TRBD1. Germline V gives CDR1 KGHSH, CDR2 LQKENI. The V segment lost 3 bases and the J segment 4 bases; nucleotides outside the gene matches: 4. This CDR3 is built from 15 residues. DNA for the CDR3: TGTGCCAGCTCACCGGACAGGGGGCCTGTCACTGAAGCTTTCTTT. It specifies CASSPDRGPVTEAFF.

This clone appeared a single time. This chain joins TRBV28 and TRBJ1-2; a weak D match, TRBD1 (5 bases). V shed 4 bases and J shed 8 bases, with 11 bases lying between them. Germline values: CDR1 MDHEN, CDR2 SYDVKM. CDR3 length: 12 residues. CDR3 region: CASSSSGRGYTF. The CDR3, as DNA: TGTGCCAGCAGTTCCTCAGGGCGCGGCTACACCTTC.

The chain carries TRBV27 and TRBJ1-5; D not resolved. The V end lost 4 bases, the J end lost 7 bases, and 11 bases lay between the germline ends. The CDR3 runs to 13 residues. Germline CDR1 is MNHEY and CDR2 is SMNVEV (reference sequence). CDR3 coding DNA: TGTGCCAGCAGTTCGGACTTGCGGCAGCCCCAGCATTTT. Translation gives CASSSDLRQPQHF.

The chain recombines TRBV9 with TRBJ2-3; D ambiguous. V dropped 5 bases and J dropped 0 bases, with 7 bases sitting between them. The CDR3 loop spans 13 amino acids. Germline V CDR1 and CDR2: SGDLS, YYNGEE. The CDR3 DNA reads TGTGCCAGCAGGAGAAGTAGCACAGATACGCAGTATTTT. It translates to CASRRSSTDTQYF.

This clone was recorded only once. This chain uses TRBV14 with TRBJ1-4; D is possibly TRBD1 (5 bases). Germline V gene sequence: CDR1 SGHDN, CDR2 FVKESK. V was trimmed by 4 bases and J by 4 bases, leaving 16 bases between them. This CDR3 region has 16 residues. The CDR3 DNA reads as TGTGCCAGCAGCCCAGGACAAGTTGGTCTTAATGAAAAACTGTTTTTT. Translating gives CASSPGQVGLNEKLFF.

This chain's CDR3 is CASTGQGTLQSGELFF. The CDR3, as DNA: TGCGCCAGCACCGGACAGGGGACCCTACAGTCCGGGGAGCTGTTTTTT. This chain joins TRBV5-1 and TRBJ2-2, with 9 bases lining up with TRBD1. Germline assignment: CDR1 SGHRS and CDR2 YFSETQ. This CDR3 has 16 amino acids. J lost 6 bases, V lost 6 bases, and 12 bases had no gene match.

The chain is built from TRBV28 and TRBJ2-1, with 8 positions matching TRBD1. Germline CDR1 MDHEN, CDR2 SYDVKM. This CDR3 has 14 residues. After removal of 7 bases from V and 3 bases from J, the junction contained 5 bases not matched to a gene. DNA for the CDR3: TGTGCCAGCACCCCCGGGACAGGCTACAATGAGCAGTTCTTC. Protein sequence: CASTPGTGYNEQFF.

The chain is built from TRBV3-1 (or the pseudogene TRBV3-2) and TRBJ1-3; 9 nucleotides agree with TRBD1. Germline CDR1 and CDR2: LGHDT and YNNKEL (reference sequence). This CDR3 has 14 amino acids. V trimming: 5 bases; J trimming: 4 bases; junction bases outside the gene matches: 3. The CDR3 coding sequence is TGTGCCAGCAGCGCCGGGACAGGGGGAAACACCATATATTTT. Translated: CASSAGTGGNTIYF.

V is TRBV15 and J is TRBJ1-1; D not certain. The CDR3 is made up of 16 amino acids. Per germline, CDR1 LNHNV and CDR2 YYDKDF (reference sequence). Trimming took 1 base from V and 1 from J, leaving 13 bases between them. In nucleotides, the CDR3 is TGTGCCACCAGCAGAGGAACCAACGCGCAGAACACTGAAGCTTTCTTT. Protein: CATSRGTNAQNTEAFF.

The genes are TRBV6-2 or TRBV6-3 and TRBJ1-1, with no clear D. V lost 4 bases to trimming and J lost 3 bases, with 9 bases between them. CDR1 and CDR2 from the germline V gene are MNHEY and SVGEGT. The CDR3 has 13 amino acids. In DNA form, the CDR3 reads TGTGCCAGCAGTTGGACTGTCCACACTGAAGCTTTCTTT. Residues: CASSWTVHTEAFF.

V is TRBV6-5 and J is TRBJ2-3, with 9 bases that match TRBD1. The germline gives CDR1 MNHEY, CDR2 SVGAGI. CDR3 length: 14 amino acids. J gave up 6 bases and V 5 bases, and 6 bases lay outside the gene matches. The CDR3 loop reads CASSPRTGVDTQYF. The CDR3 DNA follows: TGTGCCAGCAGTCCCCGGACAGGGGTGGATACGCAGTATTTT.